Listed here is a single TCR beta chain. Assay used: immunoSEQ multiplex PCR; TCRdb lists only in-frame clones, some missing. Of about 61,000 clones detected, 88% appear once; the ten largest clones hold 20% to 25%. This sample is part of a study of blood T cell repertoires in COVID-19. Germline V gene data show CDR1 as GTSNPN and CDR2 as SVGIG (reference sequence). The CDR3 extends over 15 amino acids. V shed 4 bases and J 1 base; nucleotides not matched to a gene: 5. This receptor was identified in a woman aged 45-59 years with active or convalescent COVID-19. This chain joins TRBV30 and TRBJ2-3; TRBD1 aligns across 10 bases. The sample taken for sequencing was peripheral blood. The CDR3 DNA reads as TGTGCCTGGATGGGACAGGGGTGGGGCACAGATACGCAGTATTTT. This sequence encodes CAWMGQGWGTDTQYF.